A selection of T cell receptor beta chains follows, all from one sample in a study of CD8 T cells in Susac syndrome. One entry per CDR3 protein results from TCRdb running MiXCR on the immunoSEQ multiplex PCR reads. This table has 160,000 or so distinct CDR3 sequences, roughly 94% appearing once. The sample consisted of CD8+ T cells from PBMCs. These receptors all come from a human donor with multiple sclerosis. The CDR3 runs from the conserved cysteine through the conserved F or W. D genes are given only for firm matches.

d_call	v_call	cdr3_aa
.	TRBV12-3/TRBV12-4	CASSFSGALAKNIQYF
.	TRBV2	CATRGGSTDTQYF
TRBD2	TRBV12-3/TRBV12-4	CASSPAGGAPQTDTQYF
TRBD1	TRBV14	CASSQHRGLGETQYF
.	TRBV15	CATSGDRRGSGNTIYF
.	TRBV19	CASNKGGELFF
TRBD2	TRBV6-2/TRBV6-3	CASSYRGSGGGDHNEQFF
.	TRBV28	CASSFGGPDNEQFF
TRBD2	TRBV20-1	CSARDGVAGYYGTQYF
.	TRBV6-5	CASSYGPGQLNTEAFF
TRBD1	TRBV5-4	CASSPGTDGNTIYF
TRBD1	TRBV7-9	CASSLNRDSGSGELFF
.	TRBV13	CASSLGRRVNYGYTF
.	TRBV7-9	CASSPRTPQYF
.	TRBV3-1	CASSQDLEREETQYF
.	TRBV9	CASSNRVYGYTF
.	TRBV3-1	CASSPETGLYEQYF
.	TRBV30	CASPQSDGYTF
.	TRBV10-3	CAISGGERGNTEAFF
.	TRBV13	CASSLGGGGQPQHF